This is a list of T cell receptor beta chains from one sample in a study of breast tumors, draining lymph nodes, adjacent tissues. One entry per CDR3 protein results from TCRdb running MiXCR on the multiplex PCR reads. This repertoire shows around 170,000 distinct CDR3 sequences, approximately 33% found once; its top ten account for around 4.1%. The specimen was axillary lymph node tissue. The receptors derive from a female donor with breast cancer. Some clones in this sample may be carry-over from other donors' samples. Both conserved end residues are part of each CDR3. A D gene is named only where the DNA matches it firmly. Rows may omit the clone size; those that give it use once, few, many or a size class.

j_call clone_size v_call d_call cdr3_nt cdr3_aa
TRBJ2-5 . TRBV20-1 . TGCAGTGCTAGCGGGGAGACCCAGTACTTC CSASGETQYF
TRBJ2-5 few TRBV6-5 . TGTGCCAGCAGTACCCAGTTGGCCAGCTCGGAGACCCAGTACTTC CASSTQLASSETQYF
TRBJ2-5 . TRBV7-2 TRBD2 TGTGCCAGCAGCCGAGGTAGCGGGGGGGTAGAGACCCAGCACTTC CASSRGSGGVETQHF
TRBJ2-1 once TRBV7-6 . TGTGCCAGCAGCTTTGACCATGAGCAGTTCTTC CASSFDHEQFF
TRBJ2-7 . TRBV3-1 TRBD2 TGTGCCAGCAGCCGCGGGACTAGCGGGCCCCGGGAGCAGTACTTC CASSRGTSGPREQYF
TRBJ2-7 many TRBV6-5 . TGTGCCAGCCAAGGGGGGGACACAATTTCCTACGAGCAGTACTTC CASQGGDTISYEQYF
TRBJ1-2 many TRBV7-9 . TGTGCCAGCAGCCTCGACAGGTCTCATGGCTACACCTTC CASSLDRSHGYTF
TRBJ2-5 . TRBV29-1 TRBD1 TGCAGCGCCCAGTCCAGGGGGCTAGAGACCCAGTACTTC CSAQSRGLETQYF
TRBJ2-3 many TRBV20-1 TRBD2 TGCAGTGCCCGCTTAGTACGGGAGGGTCTCACAGATACGCAGTATTTT CSARLVREGLTDTQYF
TRBJ2-4 many TRBV19 . TGTGCCAGTAGTTCGACAGGAAACATTCAGTACTTC CASSSTGNIQYF
TRBJ1-1 . TRBV2 TRBD1 TGTGCCAGCCTGGGACAGGGAGTTATGAACACTGAAGCTTTCTTT CASLGQGVMNTEAFF
TRBJ2-3 . TRBV27 . TGTGCCAGCAGTAGCCTGGGGGGGCGAGTAGATACGCAGTATTTT CASSSLGGRVDTQYF
TRBJ1-2 . TRBV5-5 . TGTGCTAGAGATCGGGGGTCTGGCTACACCTTC CARDRGSGYTF
TRBJ2-7 few TRBV6-1 . TGTGCCAGCAGCCGCTGGGGGACGGTCTACGAGCAGTACTTC CASSRWGTVYEQYF
TRBJ1-2 many TRBV14 TRBD1 TGTGCCAGCAGCCAAGATATCAGGGACAGCTATGGCTACACCTTC CASSQDIRDSYGYTF
TRBJ2-5 . TRBV6-5 . TGTGCCAGCAGTTACGGGGGGGCAGGCGTTAGGGAGGAGACCCAGTACTTC CASSYGGAGVREETQYF
TRBJ1-6 many TRBV3-1 . TGTGCCAGCAGCCAAGATGGGGCCGCACCCCTCCACTTT CASSQDGAAPLHF
TRBJ2-1 many TRBV7-9 . TGTGCCAGCAGCGAACCGGAGGGGGGGGTCAATGAGCAGTTCTTC CASSEPEGGVNEQFF
TRBJ2-1 . TRBV6-5 . TGTGCCAGCAGACACGAGACAGGTTTTTACAATGAGCAGTTCTTC CASRHETGFYNEQFF
TRBJ2-2 many TRBV9 TRBD1 TGTGCCAGCAGCGTCCCTACAGGGGGCGCGGGGGAGCTGTTTTTT CASSVPTGGAGELFF
TRBJ2-3 . TRBV19 TRBD2 TGTGCCAGTGCTAGACTTAGCGGGGAGTACACAGATACGCAGTATTTT CASARLSGEYTDTQYF
TRBJ2-5 few TRBV6-6 . TGTGCCAGCAGTTACTCCCACCGGGCCGAAGGGTGGGGTACCCAGTACTTC CASSYSHRAEGWGTQYF
TRBJ2-5 . TRBV11-3 . TGTGCCAGCAGCCAAGGGCGGGAGACCCAGTACTTC CASSQGRETQYF
TRBJ2-6 . TRBV20-1 TRBD2 TGCAGTGCTAGAGGTCGAGCGGGAGCTACCGGGGCCAACGTCCTGACTTTC CSARGRAGATGANVLTF
TRBJ1-4 many TRBV3-1 . TGTGCCAGCAGCCTCACACAGGCAGGAGAAAAACTGTTTTTT CASSLTQAGEKLFF
TRBJ1-2 . TRBV6-5 . TGTGCCAGCAGTTACGGAGAGAACGGTGGCTACACCTTC CASSYGENGGYTF
TRBJ2-1 many TRBV19 TRBD2 TGTGCCACTAGACTAGCGGGAGTAGTATTCAATGAGCAGTTCTTC CATRLAGVVFNEQFF
TRBJ1-5 . TRBV6-1 . TGTGCCAGCAGGAAACTGACAGGTGGGGGTTATCAGCCCCAGCATTTT CASRKLTGGGYQPQHF
TRBJ2-7 many TRBV11-2 . TGTGCCAGCAGCAACCACTACGAGCAGTACTTC CASSNHYEQYF
TRBJ2-1 once TRBV27 . TGTGCCAGCAGCGAGACCCTTCACAATGAGCAGTTCTTC CASSETLHNEQFF